This T cell receptor beta chain was sequenced for a study of blood T cell repertoires in COVID-19. Across the study: From T cells, B-cell-depleted T cells, or PBMCs came the material, which was cDNA or gDNA.

Seattle-derived patients entered the study during active infection and were followed longitudinally. Profiling relied on immunoSEQ multiplex PCR, and the TCRdb table lists in-frame clones only, not all of them. The data show roughly 100,000 clones, roughly 92% seen once. The V and J ends lost 5 bases and 10 bases respectively, with 12 bases between them. Germline CDR1 and CDR2: LNHDA and SQIVND (reference sequence). The CDR3 is 12 amino acids. The V call is TRBV19, the J call TRBJ2-1, with no clear D. The sample was peripheral blood. This clonotype was obtained from a woman between 50 and 59 years old with COVID-19, enrolled during active disease. The CDR3 region is CASSFTREEQFF. DNA of the CDR3: TGTGCCAGTAGTTTCACTCGCGAAGAGCAGTTCTTC.